This T cell receptor beta chain was sequenced during a study of Ad26.COV2.S vaccination and SARS-CoV-2 variants. Study-level information: Ad26.COV2.S was injected intramuscularly once or twice, 56 days apart.

Produced via immunoSEQ multiplex PCR; TCRdb's table is partial and in-frame only. The table includes about 400,000 clones, 89% detected once. Germline V CDR1 and CDR2: SGHRS, YFSETQ. This CDR3 comprises 15 residues. J lost 2 bases, V lost 6 bases, and 4 bases had no gene match. There are a few counts of this clone. What it binds is unknown. Treatment denoted: some 20 received Ad26.COV2.S at low or high dose, single or two shots; roughly 5 received placebo; per-sample allocation not given. Vaccine and placebo recipients were sampled on day 63 after the first injection. It was Wuhan-strain SARS-CoV-2 spike that the Ad26 vaccine vector expressed. General study results and limits: Substantial breadth was reportedly displayed by spike-specific CD8+ and CD4+ T cell responses after vaccination.

This receptor was obtained from a person aged 18-65 years who received the Ad26.COV2.S COVID-19 vaccine or a placebo. The sequences come from peripheral blood, collected in a trial of Ad26.COV2.S vaccine versus placebo. The chain has TRBV5-1 and TRBJ2-2; 10 nucleotides align to TRBD1. DNA for the CDR3: TGCGCCAGCACCGGGACAGGGGCTAACACCGGGGAGCTGTTTTTT. It encodes CASTGTGANTGELFF.